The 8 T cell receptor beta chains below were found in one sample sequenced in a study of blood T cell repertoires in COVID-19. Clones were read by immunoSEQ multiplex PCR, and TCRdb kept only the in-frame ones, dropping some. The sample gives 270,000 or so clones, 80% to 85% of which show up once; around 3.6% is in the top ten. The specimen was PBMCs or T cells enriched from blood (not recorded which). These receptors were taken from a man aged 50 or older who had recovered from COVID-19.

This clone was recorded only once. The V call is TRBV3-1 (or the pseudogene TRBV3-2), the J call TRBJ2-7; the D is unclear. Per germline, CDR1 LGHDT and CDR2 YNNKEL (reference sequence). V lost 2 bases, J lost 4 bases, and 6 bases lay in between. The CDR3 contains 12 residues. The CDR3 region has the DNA TGTGCCAGCAGCCAAAGTACATACGAGCAGTACTTC. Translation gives CASSQSTYEQYF.

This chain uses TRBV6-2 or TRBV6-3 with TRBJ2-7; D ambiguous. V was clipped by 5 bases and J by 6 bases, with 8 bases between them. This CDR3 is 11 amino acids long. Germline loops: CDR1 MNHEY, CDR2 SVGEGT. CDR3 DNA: TGTGCCAGCAGTATGACAATCGAGCAGTACTTC. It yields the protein CASSMTIEQYF.

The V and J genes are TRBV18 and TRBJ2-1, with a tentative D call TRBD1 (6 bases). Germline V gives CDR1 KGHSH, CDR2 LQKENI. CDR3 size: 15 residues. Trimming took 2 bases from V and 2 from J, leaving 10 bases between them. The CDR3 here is CASSPMGATYNEQFF. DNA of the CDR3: TGTGCCAGCTCACCAATGGGGGCCACCTACAATGAGCAGTTCTTC.

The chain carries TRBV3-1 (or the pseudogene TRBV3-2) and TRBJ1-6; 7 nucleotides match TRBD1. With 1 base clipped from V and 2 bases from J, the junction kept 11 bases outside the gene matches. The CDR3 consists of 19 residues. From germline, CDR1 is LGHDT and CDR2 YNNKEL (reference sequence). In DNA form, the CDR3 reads TGTGCCAGCAGCCAAGTCCAAACAGGGGCTTGGCCCTATAATTCACCCCTCCACTTT. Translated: CASSQVQTGAWPYNSPLHF.

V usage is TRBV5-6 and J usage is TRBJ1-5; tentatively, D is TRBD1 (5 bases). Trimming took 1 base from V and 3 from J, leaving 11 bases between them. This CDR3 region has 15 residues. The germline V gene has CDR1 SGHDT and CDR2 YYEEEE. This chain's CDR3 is CASSLSGRVNQPQHF. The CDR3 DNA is TGTGCCAGCAGCTTGTCAGGGAGGGTCAATCAGCCCCAGCATTTT.

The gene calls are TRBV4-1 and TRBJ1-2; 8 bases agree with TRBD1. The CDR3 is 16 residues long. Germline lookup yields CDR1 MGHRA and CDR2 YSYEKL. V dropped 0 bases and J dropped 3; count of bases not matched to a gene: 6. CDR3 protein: CASSQDRAGGYYGYTF. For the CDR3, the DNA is TGCGCCAGCAGCCAAGATCGTGCAGGGGGCTACTATGGCTACACCTTC.

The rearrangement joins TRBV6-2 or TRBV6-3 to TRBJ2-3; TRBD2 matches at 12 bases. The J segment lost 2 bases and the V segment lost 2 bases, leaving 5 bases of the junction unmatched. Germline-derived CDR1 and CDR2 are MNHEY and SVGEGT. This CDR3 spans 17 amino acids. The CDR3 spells CASSYTWTSGNTDTQYF. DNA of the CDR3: TGTGCCAGCAGTTACACCTGGACTAGCGGGAACACAGATACGCAGTATTTT.

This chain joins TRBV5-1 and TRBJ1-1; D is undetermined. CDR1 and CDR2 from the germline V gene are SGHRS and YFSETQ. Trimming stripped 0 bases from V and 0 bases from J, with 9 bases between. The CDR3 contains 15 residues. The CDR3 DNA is TGCGCCAGCAGCTTGGCTGAGGGATTGAACACTGAAGCTTTCTTT. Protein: CASSLAEGLNTEAFF.